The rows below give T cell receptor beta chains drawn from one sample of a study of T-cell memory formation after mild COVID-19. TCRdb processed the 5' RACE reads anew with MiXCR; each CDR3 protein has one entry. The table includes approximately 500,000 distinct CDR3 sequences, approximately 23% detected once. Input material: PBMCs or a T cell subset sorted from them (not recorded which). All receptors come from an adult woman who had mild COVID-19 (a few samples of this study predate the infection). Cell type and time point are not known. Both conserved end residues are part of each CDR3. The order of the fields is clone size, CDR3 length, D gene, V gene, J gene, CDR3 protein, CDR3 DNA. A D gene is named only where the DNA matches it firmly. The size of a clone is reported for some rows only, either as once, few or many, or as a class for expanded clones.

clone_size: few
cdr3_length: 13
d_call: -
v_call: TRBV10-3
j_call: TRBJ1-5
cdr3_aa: CATTTALYQPQHF
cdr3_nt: TGTGCCACTACCACCGCCCTATATCAGCCCCAGCATTTT

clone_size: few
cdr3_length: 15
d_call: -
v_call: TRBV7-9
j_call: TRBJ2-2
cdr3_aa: CASSLAVQYTGELFF
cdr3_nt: TGTGCCAGCAGCTTAGCGGTGCAGTACACCGGGGAGCTGTTTTTT

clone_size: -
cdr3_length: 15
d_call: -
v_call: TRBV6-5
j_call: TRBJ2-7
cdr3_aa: CASSPARGSSYEQYF
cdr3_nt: TGTGCCAGCAGCCCCGCGAGAGGGAGCTCTTACGAGCAGTACTTC

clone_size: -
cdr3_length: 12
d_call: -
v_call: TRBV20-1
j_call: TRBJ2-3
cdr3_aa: CSAWKTTDTQYF
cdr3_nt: TGCAGTGCCTGGAAGACCACAGATACGCAGTATTTT

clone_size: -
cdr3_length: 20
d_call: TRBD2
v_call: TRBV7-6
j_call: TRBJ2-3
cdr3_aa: CASSLRAPPGTSGGRNTQYF
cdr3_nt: TGTGCCAGCAGCTTAAGGGCCCCTCCCGGGACTAGCGGGGGGCGAAATACGCAGTATTTT

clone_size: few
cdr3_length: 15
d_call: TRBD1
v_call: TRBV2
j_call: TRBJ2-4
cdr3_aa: CASSEGRDRKNIQYF
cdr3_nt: TGTGCCAGCAGTGAAGGTCGGGACAGAAAAAACATTCAGTACTTC

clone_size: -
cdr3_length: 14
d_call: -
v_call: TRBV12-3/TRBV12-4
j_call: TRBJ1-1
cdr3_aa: CATIQRAVNTEAFF
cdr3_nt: TGTGCCACCATCCAACGAGCCGTGAACACTGAAGCTTTCTTT

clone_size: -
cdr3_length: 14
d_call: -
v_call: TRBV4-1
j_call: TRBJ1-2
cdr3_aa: CASSRDSVWYGYTF
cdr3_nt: TGCGCCAGCAGCCGGGATTCCGTTTGGTATGGCTACACCTTC

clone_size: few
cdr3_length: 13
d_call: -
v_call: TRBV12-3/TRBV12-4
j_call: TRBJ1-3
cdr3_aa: CASRRASGNTIYF
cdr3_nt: TGTGCCAGCAGACGAGCCTCTGGAAACACCATATATTTT

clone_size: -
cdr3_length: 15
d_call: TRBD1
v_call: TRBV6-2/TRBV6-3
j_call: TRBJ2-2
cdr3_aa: CASSPGQGANGELFF
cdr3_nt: TGTGCCAGCAGTCCAGGACAGGGGGCGAACGGGGAGCTGTTTTTT

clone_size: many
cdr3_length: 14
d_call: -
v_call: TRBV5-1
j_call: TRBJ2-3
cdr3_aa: CASSSPVVADTQYF
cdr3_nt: TGCGCCAGCAGCTCCCCAGTGGTAGCAGATACGCAGTATTTT

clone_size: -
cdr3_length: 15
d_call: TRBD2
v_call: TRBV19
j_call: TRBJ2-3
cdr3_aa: CASSRGLTSGDTQYF
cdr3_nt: TGTGCCAGTAGTAGAGGGCTGACTAGCGGGGATACGCAGTATTTT

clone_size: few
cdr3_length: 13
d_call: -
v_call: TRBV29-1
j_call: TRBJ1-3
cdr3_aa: CSVEWLIGNTIYF
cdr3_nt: TGCAGCGTTGAGTGGCTTATTGGAAACACCATATATTTT

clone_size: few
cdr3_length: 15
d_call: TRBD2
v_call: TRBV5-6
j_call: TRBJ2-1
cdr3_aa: CASSLGSGRAGEQFF
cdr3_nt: TGTGCCAGCAGCTTGGGAAGCGGGAGGGCCGGTGAGCAGTTCTTC

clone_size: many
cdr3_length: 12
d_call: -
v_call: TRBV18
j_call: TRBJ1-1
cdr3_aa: CASSPQGTEAFF
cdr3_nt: TGTGCCAGCTCACCACAGGGAACTGAAGCTTTCTTT

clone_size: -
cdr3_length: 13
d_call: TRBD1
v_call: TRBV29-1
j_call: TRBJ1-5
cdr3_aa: CSVRDRADQPQHF
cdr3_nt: TGCAGCGTTCGGGACAGGGCAGATCAGCCCCAGCATTTT

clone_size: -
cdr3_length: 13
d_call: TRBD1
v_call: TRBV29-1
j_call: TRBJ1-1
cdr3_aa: CSVGGQGFTEAFF
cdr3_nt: TGCAGCGTTGGCGGACAGGGGTTCACTGAAGCTTTCTTT

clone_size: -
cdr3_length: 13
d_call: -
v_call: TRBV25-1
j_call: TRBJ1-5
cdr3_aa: CASAALGNQPQHF
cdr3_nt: TGTGCCAGCGCCGCCCTGGGTAATCAGCCCCAGCATTTT

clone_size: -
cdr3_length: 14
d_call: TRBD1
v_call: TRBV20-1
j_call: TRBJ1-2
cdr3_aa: CSAVLLGQGSGYTF
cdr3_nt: TGCAGTGCGGTTCTTTTAGGACAGGGTAGCGGCTACACCTTC

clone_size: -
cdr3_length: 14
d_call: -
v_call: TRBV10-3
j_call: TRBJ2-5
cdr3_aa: CAISESGELETQYF
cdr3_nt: TGTGCCATCAGTGAGTCGGGAGAATTGGAGACCCAGTACTTC

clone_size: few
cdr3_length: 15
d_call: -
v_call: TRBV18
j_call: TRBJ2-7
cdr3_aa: CASSPRSGVVWEQYF
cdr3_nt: TGTGCCAGCTCACCACGGTCAGGGGTCGTCTGGGAGCAGTACTTC

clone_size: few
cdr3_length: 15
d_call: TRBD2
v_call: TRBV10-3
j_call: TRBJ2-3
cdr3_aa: CAISTTGNGGDTQYF
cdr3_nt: TGTGCCATCAGTACTACCGGGAACGGGGGGGATACGCAGTATTTT

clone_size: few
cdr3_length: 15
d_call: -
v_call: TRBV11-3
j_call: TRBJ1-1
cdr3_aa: CASSLVRGRNTEAFF
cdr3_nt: TGTGCCAGCAGCTTAGTCCGGGGCAGGAACACTGAAGCTTTCTTT

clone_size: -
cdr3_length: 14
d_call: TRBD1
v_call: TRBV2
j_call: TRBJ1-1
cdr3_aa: CASTWTGGGTEAFF
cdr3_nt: TGTGCCAGCACCTGGACAGGGGGGGGCACTGAAGCTTTCTTT

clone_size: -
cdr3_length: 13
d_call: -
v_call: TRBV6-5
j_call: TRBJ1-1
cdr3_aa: CASSYEEITEAFF
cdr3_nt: TGTGCCAGCAGTTACGAGGAGATCACTGAAGCTTTCTTT

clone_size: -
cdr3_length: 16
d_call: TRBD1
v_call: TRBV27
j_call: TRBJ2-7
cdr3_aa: CASSPDGTEKFYEQYF
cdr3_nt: TGTGCCAGCAGTCCCGACGGGACAGAGAAGTTTTACGAGCAGTACTTC

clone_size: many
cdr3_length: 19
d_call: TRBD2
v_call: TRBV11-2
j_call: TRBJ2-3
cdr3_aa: CASSLTRTSGGAGGDTQYF
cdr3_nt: TGTGCCAGCAGCTTAACCCGGACTAGCGGGGGGGCAGGAGGAGATACGCAGTATTTT

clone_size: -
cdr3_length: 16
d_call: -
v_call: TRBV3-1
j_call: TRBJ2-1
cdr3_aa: CASSQERLLTGNEQFF
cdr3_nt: TGTGCCAGCAGCCAAGAAAGACTTTTAACGGGGAATGAGCAGTTCTTC

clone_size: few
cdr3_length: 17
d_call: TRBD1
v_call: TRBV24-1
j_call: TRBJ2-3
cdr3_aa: CATSDHGQGALGDTQYF
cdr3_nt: TGTGCCACCAGTGATCATGGACAGGGAGCTTTGGGAGATACGCAGTATTTT

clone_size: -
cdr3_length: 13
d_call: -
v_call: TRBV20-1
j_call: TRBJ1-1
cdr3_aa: CSARVRMNTEAFF
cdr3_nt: TGCAGTGCTCGGGTCAGGATGAACACTGAAGCTTTCTTT

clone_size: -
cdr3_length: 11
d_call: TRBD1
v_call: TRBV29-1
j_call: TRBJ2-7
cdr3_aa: CSAGQGQEQYF
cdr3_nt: TGCAGCGCTGGACAGGGGCAAGAGCAGTACTTC

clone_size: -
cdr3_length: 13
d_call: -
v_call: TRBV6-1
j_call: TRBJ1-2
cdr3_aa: CASSEDAVYGYTF
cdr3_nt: TGTGCCAGCAGTGAAGATGCAGTCTATGGCTACACCTTC

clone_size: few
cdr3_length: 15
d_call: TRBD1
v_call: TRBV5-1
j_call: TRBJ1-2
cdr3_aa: CASSLGTAKSYGYTF
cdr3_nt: TGCGCCAGCAGCCTTGGGACAGCGAAGAGCTATGGCTACACCTTC

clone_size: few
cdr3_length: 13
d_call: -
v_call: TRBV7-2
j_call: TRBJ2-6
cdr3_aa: CAGGSTGANVLTF
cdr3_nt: TGTGCCGGGGGGTCCACCGGGGCCAACGTCCTGACTTTC

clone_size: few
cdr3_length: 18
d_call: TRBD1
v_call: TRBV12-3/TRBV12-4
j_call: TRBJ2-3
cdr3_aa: CASSFSLEDRASTDTQYF
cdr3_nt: TGTGCCAGCAGTTTCTCCCTCGAGGACAGGGCTAGCACAGATACGCAGTATTTT

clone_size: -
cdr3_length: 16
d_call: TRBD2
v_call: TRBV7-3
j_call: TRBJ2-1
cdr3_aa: CASSLKGGRASYEQFF
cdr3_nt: TGTGCCAGCAGCTTAAAGGGCGGGAGGGCAAGCTATGAGCAGTTCTTC

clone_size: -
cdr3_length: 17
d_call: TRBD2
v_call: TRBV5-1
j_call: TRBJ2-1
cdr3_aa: CASSPHFQLAGVNEQFF
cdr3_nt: TGCGCCAGCAGCCCTCACTTCCAACTAGCGGGAGTCAATGAGCAGTTCTTC

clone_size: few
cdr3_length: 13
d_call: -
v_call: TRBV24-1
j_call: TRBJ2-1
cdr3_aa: CATSSSGNNEQFF
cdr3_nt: TGTGCCACCAGTTCGTCAGGGAACAATGAGCAGTTCTTC

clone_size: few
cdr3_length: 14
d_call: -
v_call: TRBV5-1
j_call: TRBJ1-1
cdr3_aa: CASSLAGGAIEAFF
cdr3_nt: TGCGCCAGCAGCTTGGCCGGGGGTGCCATCGAGGCTTTCTTT

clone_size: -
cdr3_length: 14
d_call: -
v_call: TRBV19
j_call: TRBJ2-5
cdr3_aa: CASRRGQTQETQYF
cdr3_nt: TGTGCCAGCAGACGGGGACAAACTCAAGAGACCCAGTACTTC

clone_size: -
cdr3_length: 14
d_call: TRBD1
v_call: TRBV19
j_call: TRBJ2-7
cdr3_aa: CASQGRDRPYEQYF
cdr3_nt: TGTGCCAGTCAAGGCAGGGACAGGCCCTACGAGCAGTACTTC

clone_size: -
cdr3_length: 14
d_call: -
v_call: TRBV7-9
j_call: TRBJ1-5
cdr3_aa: CASSLAPFDQPQHF
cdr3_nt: TGTGCCAGCAGCTTAGCGCCTTTCGATCAGCCCCAGCATTTT

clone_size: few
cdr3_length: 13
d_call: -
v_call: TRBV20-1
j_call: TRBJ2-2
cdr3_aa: CSARSRDTGELFF
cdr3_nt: TGCAGTGCTAGGTCCCGAGACACCGGGGAGCTGTTTTTT

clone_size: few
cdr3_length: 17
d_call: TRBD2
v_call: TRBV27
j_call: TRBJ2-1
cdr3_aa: CASSATLTSGAYNEQFF
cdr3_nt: TGTGCCAGCAGTGCCACCTTGACTAGCGGAGCCTACAATGAGCAGTTCTTC

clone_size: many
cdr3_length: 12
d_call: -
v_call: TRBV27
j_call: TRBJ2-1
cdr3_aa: CASSLIGEEQFF
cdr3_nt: TGTGCCAGCAGTTTAATCGGGGAAGAGCAGTTCTTC

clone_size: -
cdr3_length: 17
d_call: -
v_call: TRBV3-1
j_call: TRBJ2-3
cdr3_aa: CASSQEWILASTDTQYF
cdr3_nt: TGTGCCAGCAGCCAAGAGTGGATTCTGGCCAGCACAGATACGCAGTATTTT

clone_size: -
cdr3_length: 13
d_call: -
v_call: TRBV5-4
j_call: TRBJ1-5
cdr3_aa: CASSLAGDGPQHF
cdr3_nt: TGTGCCAGCAGCCTCGCCGGGGATGGGCCCCAGCATTTT

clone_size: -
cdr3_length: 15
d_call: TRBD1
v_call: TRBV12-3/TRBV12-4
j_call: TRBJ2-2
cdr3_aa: CASREQGRGGGELFF
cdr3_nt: TGTGCCAGCAGAGAACAGGGGCGCGGAGGCGGGGAGCTGTTTTTT

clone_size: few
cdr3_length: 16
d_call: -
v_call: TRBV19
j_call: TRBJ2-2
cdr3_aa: CASSIFRGADTGELFF
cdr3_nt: TGTGCCAGTAGTATATTCCGGGGAGCGGACACCGGGGAGCTGTTTTTT

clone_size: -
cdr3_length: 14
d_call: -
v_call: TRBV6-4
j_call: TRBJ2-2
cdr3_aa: CASSAGDPTGELFF
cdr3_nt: TGTGCCAGCAGTGCAGGGGACCCTACCGGGGAGCTGTTTTTT

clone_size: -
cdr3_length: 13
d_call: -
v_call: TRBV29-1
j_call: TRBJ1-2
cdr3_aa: CSVLGASNYGYTF
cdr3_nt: TGCAGCGTCCTAGGAGCCTCTAACTATGGCTACACCTTC